This T cell receptor beta chain was identified during a study of vaccination and CD4 T cells after COVID-19. Treatment: roughly nine-day PBMC culture with coronavirus spike peptide pools or control peptides (ViraFEST assay). Scientists ran DNA taken from cultured CD4+ T cells through the Oncomine TCR Beta short-read assay for sequencing. TCRdb passed the PCR reads through MiXCR, listing each CDR3 protein once. Of a few thousand distinct CDR3 sequences listed, over 40% were seen once; the top ten hold roughly 44%. Concerning this clonotype itself: Its specificity is not known. At one end, the junction sequence differs from germline, possibly due to a read error.

This receptor was taken from a human donor who had recovered from COVID-19. Material: CD4+ T cells from blood, cultured in vitro.

CDR3 in amino acids: CASSLGDSRSSLKALAENIQYF. Written as DNA, the CDR3 is TGTGCCAGCAGCTTGGGGGACAGCCGGTCCTCCCTTAAGGCTCTAGCCGAAAACATTCAGTACTTC. J is TRBJ2-4 and V is TRBV7-9, with 7 bases fitting TRBD1. This CDR3 spans 22 amino acids. Germline-derived CDR1 and CDR2 are SEHNR and FQNEAQ (reference sequence).